The subject of this entry is one TCR beta chain. The target antigen is unknown. This entry is derived from a study of shared clonotypes between healthy human individuals. Study results and caveats: Non-shared clonotypes displayed generation probabilities falling below those of clonotypes present in all four donors.

Trimming shortened V by 5 bases and J by 1 base, and 6 bases separated the two germline ends. Germline V lookup: CDR1 SGHTA, CDR2 FQGNSA. The CDR3 spans 13 residues. In the authors' methods: ImmunoSEQ output lacked quality scores and full-length reads, limiting matched filtering. Method: immunoSEQ multiplex PCR; TCRdb's copy keeps in-frame clones and lacks some. That table is the source of V, J and clone size, and D and trimming were worked out from the DNA. The sample records some 900,000 clones, approximately 80% being singletons. The sample consisted of memory CD4+ T cells sorted from blood. Sample subset: CD45RA-negative fraction. The gene calls are TRBV7-2 and TRBJ2-1; D gene unclear. This clonotype was sampled from a man between 18 and 29 years old in good health. The CDR3 coding sequence is TGTGCCAGCAGCCCCCGGTCCTACAATGAGCAGTTCTTC. Residues: CASSPRSYNEQFF.